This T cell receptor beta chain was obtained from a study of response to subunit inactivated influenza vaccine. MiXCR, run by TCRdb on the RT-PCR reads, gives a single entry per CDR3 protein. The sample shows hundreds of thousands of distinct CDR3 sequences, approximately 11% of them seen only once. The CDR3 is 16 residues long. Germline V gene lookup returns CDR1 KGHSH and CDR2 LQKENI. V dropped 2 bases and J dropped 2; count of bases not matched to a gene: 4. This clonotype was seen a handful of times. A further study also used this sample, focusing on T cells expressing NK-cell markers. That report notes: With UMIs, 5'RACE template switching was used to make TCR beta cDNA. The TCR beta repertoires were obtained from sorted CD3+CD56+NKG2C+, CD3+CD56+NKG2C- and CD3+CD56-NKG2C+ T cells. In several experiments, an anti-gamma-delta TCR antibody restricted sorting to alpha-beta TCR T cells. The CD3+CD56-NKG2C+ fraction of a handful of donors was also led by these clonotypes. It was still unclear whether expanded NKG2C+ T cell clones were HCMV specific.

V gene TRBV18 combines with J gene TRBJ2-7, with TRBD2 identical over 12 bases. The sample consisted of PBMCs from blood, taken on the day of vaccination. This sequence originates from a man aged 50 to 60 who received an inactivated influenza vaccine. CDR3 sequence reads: CASSPGTSGYAYEQYF. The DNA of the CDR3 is TGTGCCAGCTCACCAGGGACTAGCGGGTATGCCTACGAGCAGTACTTC. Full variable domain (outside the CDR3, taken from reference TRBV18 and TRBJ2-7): NAGVMQNPRHLVRRRGQEARLRCSPMKGHSHVYWYRQLPEEGLKFMVYLQKENIIDESGMPKERFSAEFPKEGPSILRIQQVVRGDSAAYFCASSPGTSGYAYEQYFGPGTRLTVT.